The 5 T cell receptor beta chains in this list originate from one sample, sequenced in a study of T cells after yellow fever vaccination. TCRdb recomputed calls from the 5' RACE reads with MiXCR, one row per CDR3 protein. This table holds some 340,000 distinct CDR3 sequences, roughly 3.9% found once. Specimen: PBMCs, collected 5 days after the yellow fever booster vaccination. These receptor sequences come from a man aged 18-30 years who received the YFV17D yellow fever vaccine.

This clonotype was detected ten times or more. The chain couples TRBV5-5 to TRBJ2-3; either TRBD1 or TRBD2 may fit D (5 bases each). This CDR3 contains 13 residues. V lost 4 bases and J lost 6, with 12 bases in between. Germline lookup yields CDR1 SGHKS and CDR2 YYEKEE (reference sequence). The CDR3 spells CASSQWGSDTQYF. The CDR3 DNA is TGTGCCAGCAGCCAGTGGGGGTCGGATACGCAGTATTTT.

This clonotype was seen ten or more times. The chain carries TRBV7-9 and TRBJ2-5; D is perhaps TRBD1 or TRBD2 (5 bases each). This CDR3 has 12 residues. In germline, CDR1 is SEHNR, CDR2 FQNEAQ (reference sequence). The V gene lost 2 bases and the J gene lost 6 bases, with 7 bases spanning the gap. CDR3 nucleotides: TGTGCCAGCAGCTTAAGGGACCAGACCCAGTACTTC. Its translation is CASSLRDQTQYF.

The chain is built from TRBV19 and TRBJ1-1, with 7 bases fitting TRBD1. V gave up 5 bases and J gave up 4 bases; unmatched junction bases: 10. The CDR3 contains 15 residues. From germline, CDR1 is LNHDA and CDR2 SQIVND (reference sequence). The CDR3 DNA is TGTGCCAGTAGTGAACAGGGGTTCGACGGCACTGAAGCTTTCTTT. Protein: CASSEQGFDGTEAFF. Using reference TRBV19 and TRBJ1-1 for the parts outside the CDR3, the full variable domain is DGGITQSPKYLFRKEGQNVTLSCEQNLNHDAMYWYRQDPGQGLRLIYYSQIVNDFQKGDIAEGYSVSREKKESFPLTVTSAQKNPTAFYLCASSEQGFDGTEAFFGQGTRLTVV.

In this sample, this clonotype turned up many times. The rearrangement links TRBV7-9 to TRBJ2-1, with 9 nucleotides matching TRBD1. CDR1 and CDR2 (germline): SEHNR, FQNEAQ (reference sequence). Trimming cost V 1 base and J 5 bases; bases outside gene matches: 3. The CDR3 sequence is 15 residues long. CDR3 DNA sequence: TGTGCCAGCAGCTTAGGGGACAGGGCCCACAATGAGCAGTTCTTC. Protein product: CASSLGDRAHNEQFF.

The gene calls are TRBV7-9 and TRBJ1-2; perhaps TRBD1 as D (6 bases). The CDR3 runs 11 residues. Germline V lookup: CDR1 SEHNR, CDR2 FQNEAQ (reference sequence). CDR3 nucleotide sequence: TGTGCGGGCAGGGGCGAAGATGGCTACACCTTC. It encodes CAGRGEDGYTF.